This TCR beta chain derives from a study of blood T cell repertoires in COVID-19. Clones were sequenced by immunoSEQ multiplex PCR, and TCRdb holds only the in-frame ones, with some missing. In the table there are 75,000 to 95,000 clones, roughly 82% of which are singletons. The specimen sequenced was peripheral blood. This receptor was obtained from a man in his sixties with acute or convalescent COVID-19.

CDR3 in DNA: TGTGCCAGTAGTAGGACTAGCGTTGAGACCCAGTACTTC. As protein: CASSRTSVETQYF. The chain combines TRBV19 with TRBJ2-5, with 9 bases identical to TRBD2. V lost 4 bases to trimming and J lost 5 bases; unmatched junction nucleotides: 2. Looked up from germline, CDR1 is LNHDA and CDR2 is SQIVND (reference sequence). The CDR3 contains 13 residues.